The TCR beta chain under discussion was sequenced for a study of CD8+ T cells in alopecia areata. Extraction and reverse transcription of RNA yielded cDNA as the sequencing template. Measured with immunoSEQ multiplex PCR; TCRdb has only the in-frame clones, and not every one. The sample holds some 220,000 clones, roughly 56% seen once. Germline-derived CDR1 and CDR2 are SEHNR and FQNEAQ (reference sequence). This CDR3 contains 14 residues. V was pared by 3 bases and J by 8 bases, with 11 bases between. This clone was seen ten or more times. Described treatment: oral pan-JAK inhibitor, 5-10 mg twice daily. Samples from alopecia areata patients were lesional scalp punch biopsies and peripheral blood.

The V call is TRBV7-9, the J call TRBJ1-6; D might be TRBD1 (6 bases). The sequencing here drew on CD4+ T cells sorted from blood, taken at week 4, from a patient treated with tofacitinib. This clonotype was obtained from a human donor with alopecia areata. The DNA for the CDR3 is TGTGCCAGCAGCTTTGGACAGCCTTATTCACCCCTCCACTTT. Encoded protein: CASSFGQPYSPLHF.